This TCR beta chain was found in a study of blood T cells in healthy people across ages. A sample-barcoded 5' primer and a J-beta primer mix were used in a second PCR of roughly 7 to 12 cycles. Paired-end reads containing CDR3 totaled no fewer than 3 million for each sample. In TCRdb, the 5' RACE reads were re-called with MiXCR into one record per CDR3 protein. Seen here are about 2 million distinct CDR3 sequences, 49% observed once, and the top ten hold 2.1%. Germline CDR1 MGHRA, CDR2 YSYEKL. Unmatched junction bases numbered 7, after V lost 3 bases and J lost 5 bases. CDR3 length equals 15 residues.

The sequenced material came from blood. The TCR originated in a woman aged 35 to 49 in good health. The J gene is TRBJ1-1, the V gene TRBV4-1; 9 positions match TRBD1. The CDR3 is CASSHAGQGGTEAFF. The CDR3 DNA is TGCGCCAGCAGCCACGCGGGACAGGGAGGAACTGAAGCTTTCTTT.